The 15 T cell receptor beta chains listed next were all sequenced from one sample in a study of CD8 T cells in ankylosing spondylitis. Study conclusions and caveats: Seven to nine highly homologous variants formed a TCR beta motif that appeared characteristic of ankylosing spondylitis blood.

Antigens for these TCRs are unknown. MiXCR, run by TCRdb on the 5' RACE reads, gives a single entry per CDR3 protein. The repertoire holds 220,000 or so distinct CDR3 sequences, around 19% seen once, with approximately 46% in the top ten. Sequencing was carried out using blood, either unsorted or a sorted T cell fraction (not recorded which). These receptors came from a male donor with ankylosing spondylitis.

This clonotype was recorded a few times. The rearrangement links TRBV25-1 to TRBJ2-1; TRBD2 aligns across 10 bases. The CDR3 covers 15 residues. Germline V CDR1 and CDR2: MGHDK, SYGVNS. V lost 6 bases to trimming and J lost 2 bases; unmatched junction nucleotides: 4. The CDR3 nucleotides are TGTGCCAGCAGCACACTAGCGGGAACCTACAATGAGCAGTTCTTC. It translates to CASSTLAGTYNEQFF. Full variable domain (rest looked up from reference TRBV25-1 and TRBJ2-1): EADIYQTPRYLVIGTGKKITLECSQTMGHDKMYWYQQDPGMELHLIHYSYGVNSTEKGDLSSESTVSRIRTEHFPLTLESARPSHTSQYLCASSTLAGTYNEQFFGPGTRLTVL.

The gene calls are TRBV7-9 and TRBJ1-2; 8 bases line up with TRBD1. Per the germline V gene, CDR1 is SEHNR and CDR2 is FQNEAQ (reference sequence). V lost 3 bases to trimming and J lost 4 bases; unmatched junction nucleotides: 4. CDR3 length: 14 residues. The CDR3 sequence is CASSFGQGLYGYTF. The DNA for the CDR3 is TGTGCCAGCAGCTTCGGACAGGGCCTCTATGGCTACACCTTC.

The rearrangement joins TRBV4-3 to TRBJ2-1, with 8 bases matching TRBD2. This CDR3 comprises 14 residues. V gave up 8 bases and J gave up 1 base; unmatched junction bases: 4. CDR1 LGHNA and CDR2 YSLEER come from the germline V gene. The CDR3 region has the DNA TGCGCCAGCGGTATAGCGGGGTCCTACAATGAGCAGTTCTTC. Protein sequence: CASGIAGSYNEQFF.

This clonotype was counted between two and nine times. The CDR3 sequence is CASSRTGLSYEQYF. The CDR3 region has the DNA TGTGCCAGCAGCCGGACAGGGCTCTCCTACGAGCAGTACTTC. The rearrangement links TRBV14 to TRBJ2-7; 8 nucleotides line up with TRBD1. CDR3 size: 14 residues. The germline V gene has CDR1 SGHDN and CDR2 FVKESK. V was pared by 4 bases and J by 0 bases, with 2 bases of the junction left unmatched.

This chain links TRBV19 with TRBJ2-2, with D possibly TRBD2 on 7 matching bases. This CDR3 spans 12 amino acids. Germline V gene data show CDR1 as LNHDA and CDR2 as SQIVND (reference sequence). The germline V and J ends were trimmed by 9 bases and 5 bases, with 10 bases remaining between them. The CDR3 is CASGGQTGELFF. In nucleotides, the CDR3 is TGTGCCAGCGGGGGGCAGACCGGGGAGCTGTTTTTT. The whole variable domain, filled in from reference TRBV19 and TRBJ2-2, reads DGGITQSPKYLFRKEGQNVTLSCEQNLNHDAMYWYRQDPGQGLRLIYYSQIVNDFQKGDIAEGYSVSREKKESFPLTVTSAQKNPTAFYLCASGGQTGELFFGEGSRLTVL.

In this sample, this clonotype turned up once. CDR3 DNA sequence: TGTGCCAGCCGCAATGCGGGCGGCTACACCTTC. Its translation: CASRNAGGYTF. This chain connects TRBV9 to TRBJ1-2; D is unresolved. Between the trimmed V and J ends, which lost 7 bases and 8 bases, there was a span of 12 bases. The CDR3 spans 11 residues. CDR1 and CDR2 from the germline V gene are SGDLS and YYNGEE.

In this sample, this clonotype turned up a few times. The V and J genes are TRBV29-1 and TRBJ2-7; D may correspond to TRBD1 or TRBD2 (5 bases each). CDR3 length: 13 residues. CDR1 and CDR2 from the germline V gene are SQVTM and ANQGSEA. V was pared by 0 bases and J by 6 bases, with 12 bases between. CDR3 nucleotide sequence: TGCAGCGTTGAAGATGGGGCGGGCGGCGAGCAGTACTTC. Protein: CSVEDGAGGEQYF.

This clonotype was detected only a few times. CDR3 bases: TGTGCCAGCAGCCAAGACACCCACAGGGACTATAGCAATCAGCCCCAGCATTTT. It translates to CASSQDTHRDYSNQPQHF. J is TRBJ1-5 and V is TRBV3-1; the D gene is possibly TRBD1 (6 bases). Germline V gene data show CDR1 as LGHDT and CDR2 as YNNKEL (reference sequence). With 0 bases removed from V and 0 bases from J, the gap between germline ends came to 15 bases. The CDR3 spans 18 residues.

This clonotype showed up just a few times. V is TRBV5-6 and J is TRBJ1-2, with D uncertain. CDR1 and CDR2 (germline): SGHDT, YYEEEE. V gave up 0 bases and J gave up 1 base, with 7 bases separating them. The CDR3 runs 14 residues. CDR3 amino acids: CASSLARNNYGYTF. In DNA form, the CDR3 reads TGTGCCAGCAGCTTGGCCCGAAATAACTATGGCTACACCTTC.

A few counts support this clonotype. This chain joins TRBV6-2 or TRBV6-3 and TRBJ1-2, with D unresolved. The CDR3 runs 15 residues. The V gene's germline CDR1 is MNHEY and CDR2 SVGEGT. The ends were cut back, 5 bases at V and 3 bases at J, with 16 bases in the middle. The CDR3 here is CASSPSTSLDYGYTF. CDR3 coding DNA: TGTGCCAGCAGTCCTTCGACCAGCCTCGACTATGGCTACACCTTC.

This clonotype was seen a few times. The chain carries TRBV27 and TRBJ1-1, with a tentative D call TRBD1 (6 bases). CDR3 length equals 17 residues. Deletions cut 6 bases from V and 5 bases from J, with 25 bases between. Germline V gene lookup returns CDR1 MNHEY and CDR2 SMNVEV (reference sequence). The CDR3 spells CASRLREGGARGTEAFF. In DNA, the CDR3 is TGTGCCAGCAGACTCCGGGAAGGGGGGGCGCGGGGGACTGAAGCTTTCTTT.

V gene TRBV7-8 combines with J gene TRBJ2-1; TRBD2 matches 11 bases. The CDR3 sequence is 15 residues long. V was pared by 5 bases and J by 1 base, with 1 base of the junction left unmatched. The germline CDR1 and CDR2 sequences are SGHVS and FQNEAQ. CDR3 amino acids: CASSTSGGSYNEQFF. In DNA, the CDR3 is TGTGCCAGCAGCACTAGCGGGGGTTCCTACAATGAGCAGTTCTTC.

This clonotype was counted once. V usage is TRBV7-9 and J usage is TRBJ2-3; D may be TRBD1 or TRBD2 (5 bases each). CDR3 length equals 15 residues. Germline CDR1 and CDR2: SEHNR and FQNEAQ (reference sequence). The V gene lost 1 base and the J gene lost 5 bases, with 13 bases spanning the gap. The CDR3 coding sequence is TGTGCCAGCAGCTTAGTTAGCAGGGACCAAGATACGCAGTATTTT. Its translation is CASSLVSRDQDTQYF.

The chain couples TRBV5-6 to TRBJ2-1; D not resolved. The CDR3 runs to 11 residues. Trimming stripped 2 bases from V and 12 bases from J, with 9 bases between. CDR1 and CDR2 from the germline V gene are SGHDT and YYEEEE. This CDR3 is CASSFSRSQFF. In DNA form, the CDR3 reads TGTGCCAGCAGCTTTAGCAGATCGCAGTTCTTC. Full variable domain (remainder filled in from reference TRBV5-6 and TRBJ2-1): DAGVTQSPTHLIKTRGQQVTLRCSPKSGHDTVSWYQQALGQGPQFIFQYYEEEERQRGNFPDRFSGHQFPNYSSELNVNALLLGDSALYLCASSFSRSQFFGPGTRLTVL.

This clonotype has just a few counts. This chain uses TRBV4-1 with TRBJ1-2; weak D call: TRBD1 (5 bases). Germline V lookup: CDR1 MGHRA, CDR2 YSYEKL. The CDR3 runs 15 residues. The ends were cut back, 6 bases at V and 6 bases at J, with 20 bases in the middle. The CDR3 reads CASSYPGRQLDGYTF. For the CDR3, the DNA is TGCGCCAGCAGTTACCCCGGACGACAGCTCGATGGCTACACCTTC.